These 13 T cell receptor beta chains originate from one sample sequenced in a study of cytomegalovirus exposure and HLA in healthy donors. This PCR relied on a set of 60 Vbeta primers and 13 Jbeta primers. TCRdb keeps only in-frame clones here, not all; method: immunoSEQ multiplex PCR. The data contain around 170,000 clones, less than 85% of them singletons. Source material: PBMCs. All receptors come from a middle-aged man in good health and CMV-seronegative.

The rearrangement uses TRBV7-9 and TRBJ2-1; 9 bases fit TRBD1. This CDR3 spans 16 amino acids. V lost 5 bases, J lost 9 bases, and 14 bases stayed unmatched. Germline CDR1 is SEHNR and CDR2 is FQNEAQ (reference sequence). The CDR3 reads CASSTPGQGLWGEQFF. DNA of the CDR3: TGTGCCAGCAGCACACCGGGACAGGGCCTATGGGGTGAGCAGTTCTTC.

The chain links TRBV5-6 to TRBJ2-5, with no clear D. Trimming pared 6 bases from V and 2 bases from J, leaving 14 bases between. In germline, CDR1 is SGHDT, CDR2 YYEEEE. This CDR3 has 14 amino acids. Written as DNA, the CDR3 is TGTGCCAGCACCTCCTGGGCAGGTCAAGAGACCCAGTACTTC. Translation: CASTSWAGQETQYF.

The chain recombines TRBV9 with TRBJ2-1, with D possibly being TRBD1 (6 bases). The CDR3 extends over 15 amino acids. Trimming left V 5 bases short and J 0 bases short, with 12 bases between. Looked up from germline, CDR1 is SGDLS and CDR2 is YYNGEE. CDR3 sequence: CASRGTPSSYNEQFF. CDR3 DNA: TGTGCCAGCAGGGGGACACCGAGCTCCTACAATGAGCAGTTCTTC. Looking up the rest from reference TRBV9 and TRBJ2-1 gives the full variable domain: DSGVTQTPKHLITATGQRVTLRCSPRSGDLSVYWYQQSLDQGLQFLIQYYNGEERAKGNILERFSAQQFPDLHSELNLSSLELGDSALYFCASRGTPSSYNEQFFGPGTRLTVL.

This clone was observed a handful of times. The V and J genes are TRBV18 and TRBJ1-2, with 9 positions matching TRBD1. The CDR3 is 14 residues long. Trimming at V came to 5 bases and at J to 6 bases, leaving 7 bases not matched to a gene. CDR1 KGHSH and CDR2 LQKENI come from the germline V gene. CDR3 in amino acids: CASSSGTGPHGYTF. The CDR3 bases are TGTGCCAGCTCATCCGGGACAGGGCCTCATGGCTACACCTTC.

This rearrangement joins TRBV4-2 to TRBJ2-4; D gene unclear. Trimming shortened V by 0 bases and J by 0 bases, and 12 bases separated the two germline ends. CDR1 is LGHNA, CDR2 YNFKEQ, per germline. The CDR3 extends over 17 amino acids. The CDR3 bases are TGTGCCAGCAGCCAAGAAGTTGGTAGTATAGCCAAAAACATTCAGTACTTC. It encodes CASSQEVGSIAKNIQYF.

The CDR3 loop reads CASSPGTLGYYEQYF. The CDR3 DNA follows: TGTGCCAGCAGCCCTGGGACATTGGGGTACTACGAGCAGTACTTC. The chain employs TRBV27 and TRBJ2-7, with a weak D call TRBD1 (6 bases). The CDR3 runs to 15 residues. CDR1 is MNHEY and CDR2 is SMNVEV in the germline V gene (reference sequence). Trimming shortened V by 6 bases and J by 3 bases, and 18 bases separated the two germline ends.

The chain carries TRBV5-6 and TRBJ1-1; D call uncertain. Germline V gene data show CDR1 as SGHDT and CDR2 as YYEEEE. V was cut by 1 base and J by 1 base, with 11 bases left in between. CDR3 length equals 15 residues. For the CDR3, the DNA is TGTGCCAGCAGCTTGTTGACGGGGAAGAACACTGAAGCTTTCTTT. Protein product: CASSLLTGKNTEAFF.

The V gene is TRBV5-1, the J gene TRBJ1-2, with TRBD1 matching 7 bases. The CDR3 contains 17 residues. The germline CDR1 and CDR2 sequences are SGHRS and YFSETQ. With 3 bases clipped from V and 8 bases from J, the junction kept 19 bases outside the gene matches. The CDR3 nucleotides read TGCGCCAGCAGCTCATACATACCCGAGTCAGGGGGAGGAGGCTACACCTTC. The encoded protein is CASSSYIPESGGGGYTF.

V usage is TRBV4-3 and J usage is TRBJ2-7, with a tentative D call TRBD1 (5 bases). The CDR3 is made up of 15 amino acids. The V end was cut by 3 bases, the J end by 2 bases, with 14 bases between. Looked up from germline, CDR1 is LGHNA and CDR2 is YSLEER. The CDR3 region is CASSQDIGRAYEQYF. The CDR3 DNA follows: TGCGCCAGCAGCCAGGACATCGGTCGAGCCTACGAGCAGTACTTC.

This clone was recorded a few times. This sequence joins TRBV11-2 and TRBJ1-2; no firm D call. CDR1 SGHAT and CDR2 FQNNGV come from the germline V gene. Trimming took 5 bases from V and 7 from J, leaving 17 bases between them. The CDR3 spans 14 residues. Here the CDR3 reads CASSTPGVLGGYTF. In DNA form, the CDR3 reads TGTGCCAGCAGCACCCCGGGAGTATTAGGTGGCTACACCTTC.

The chain has TRBV6-5 and TRBJ1-2; a possible D gene is TRBD1 (6 bases). Germline-derived CDR1 and CDR2 are MNHEY and SVGAGI. This CDR3 is 16 amino acids long. Trimming took off 4 bases at V and 7 bases at J, with 22 bases between the two ends. This chain's CDR3 is CASSSERTAIGSGYTF. The CDR3 DNA is TGTGCCAGCAGTTCCGAAAGGACAGCCATAGGGTCTGGCTACACCTTC.

CDR3 coding DNA: TGTGCCAGTAGTCCGGGACTAGCGGGAGGGTGGGGGGACGAGCAGTACTTC. Its protein is CASSPGLAGGWGDEQYF. This sequence joins TRBV19 and TRBJ2-7, with TRBD2 identical over 16 bases. V lost 5 bases, J lost 5 bases, and 9 bases stayed unmatched. Germline CDR1 is LNHDA and CDR2 is SQIVND (reference sequence). The CDR3 contains 17 residues. Variable domain in full (rest from reference TRBV19 and TRBJ2-7): DGGITQSPKYLFRKEGQNVTLSCEQNLNHDAMYWYRQDPGQGLRLIYYSQIVNDFQKGDIAEGYSVSREKKESFPLTVTSAQKNPTAFYLCASSPGLAGGWGDEQYFGPGTRLTVT.

The V call is TRBV9, the J call TRBJ2-2; 10 bases map to TRBD2. The CDR3 loop spans 15 amino acids. The germline V gene encodes CDR1 SGDLS and CDR2 YYNGEE. V shed 5 bases and J 1 base; nucleotides not matched to a gene: 2. CDR3 loop: CASSASGGNTGELFF. The CDR3, as DNA: TGTGCCAGCAGTGCTAGCGGGGGGAACACCGGGGAGCTGTTTTTT.